What follows describes a single T cell receptor (beta chain). What it binds is unknown. A primer in the constant region served to generate TCR beta cDNA from roughly 450 ng of total RNA. Researchers made the TCR beta libraries by running three nested multiplex PCR rounds with slightly modified ARM-PCR. The first two PCR rounds used TRBV1-TRBV30 forward primers with a C-beta reverse primer, 9 to 11 cycles each. TCRdb itself ran the multiplex PCR reads through MiXCR, one entry per CDR3 protein. The table lists about 22,000 distinct CDR3 sequences, 80% of them singletons. The data derive from a study of tumor-infiltrating lymphocytes in primary liver carcinoma. This CDR3 has 13 residues. Per germline, CDR1 SGHAT and CDR2 FQNNGV. The study co-extracted DNA and RNA from 20-30 mg of unsorted bulk tissue. Whichever tumor sample was examined, it had over 90% viable tumor cells. Whole-study findings and limits: Tumor region pairs showed greater overlap than either tumor-adjacent or tumor-blood pairs did. Presence in all five tumor regions was observed for only about 7.5-24% of top clones.

The V gene is TRBV11-2, the J gene TRBJ2-5; D ambiguous. Material for sequencing was liver tumor tissue from sampling region 2. Subset indicated: tumor region T2, inferior pole. This TCR was recovered from a woman in her twenties or thirties with primary liver carcinoma and hepatitis B virus infection. The CDR3 loop is CDGSPSTKETQYF. The DNA for the CDR3 is TGTGACGGCAGCCCGTCCACTAAGGAGACCCAGTACTTC.